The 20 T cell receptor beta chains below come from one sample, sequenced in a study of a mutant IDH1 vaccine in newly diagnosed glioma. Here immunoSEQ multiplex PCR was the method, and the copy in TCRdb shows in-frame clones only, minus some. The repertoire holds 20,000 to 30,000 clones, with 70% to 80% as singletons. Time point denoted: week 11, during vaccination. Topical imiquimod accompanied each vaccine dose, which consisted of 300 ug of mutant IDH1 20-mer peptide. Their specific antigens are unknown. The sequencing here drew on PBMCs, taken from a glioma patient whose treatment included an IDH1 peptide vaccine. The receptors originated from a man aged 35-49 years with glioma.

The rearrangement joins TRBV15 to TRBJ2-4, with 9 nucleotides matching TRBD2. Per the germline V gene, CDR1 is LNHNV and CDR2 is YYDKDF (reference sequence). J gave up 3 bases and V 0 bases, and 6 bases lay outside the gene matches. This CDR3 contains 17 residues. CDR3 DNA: TGTGCCACCAGCAGAGATCGGATTAGCGGGAGCAAAAACATTCAGTACTTC. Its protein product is CATSRDRISGSKNIQYF.

CDR3 sequence reads: CASSPDYEQYF. In DNA form, the CDR3 reads TGTGCCAGCAGCCCCGACTACGAGCAGTACTTC. This chain connects TRBV11-2 to TRBJ2-7; D unclear. CDR1 is SGHAT, CDR2 FQNNGV, per germline. V lost 5 bases, J lost 3 bases, and 5 bases lay in between. This CDR3 comprises 11 residues.

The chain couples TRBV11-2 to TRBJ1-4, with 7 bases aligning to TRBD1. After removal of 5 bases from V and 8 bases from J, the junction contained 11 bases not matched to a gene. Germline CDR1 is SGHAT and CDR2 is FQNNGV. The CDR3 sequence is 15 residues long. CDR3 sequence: CASSGMGTELEKLFF. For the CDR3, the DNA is TGTGCCAGCAGCGGGATGGGGACAGAACTAGAAAAACTGTTTTTT.

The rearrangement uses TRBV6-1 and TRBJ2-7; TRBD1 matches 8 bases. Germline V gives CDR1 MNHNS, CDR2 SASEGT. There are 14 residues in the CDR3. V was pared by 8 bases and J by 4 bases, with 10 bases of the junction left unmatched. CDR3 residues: CASGQPGGFYEQYF. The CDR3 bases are TGTGCCAGCGGACAGCCAGGGGGCTTTTACGAGCAGTACTTC.

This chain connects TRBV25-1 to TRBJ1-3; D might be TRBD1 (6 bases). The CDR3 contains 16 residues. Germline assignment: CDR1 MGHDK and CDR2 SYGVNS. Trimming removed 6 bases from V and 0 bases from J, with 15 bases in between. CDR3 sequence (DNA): TGTGCCAGCAGGCCGGTGGCAGGGGACTCTGGAAACACCATATATTTT. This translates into CASRPVAGDSGNTIYF.

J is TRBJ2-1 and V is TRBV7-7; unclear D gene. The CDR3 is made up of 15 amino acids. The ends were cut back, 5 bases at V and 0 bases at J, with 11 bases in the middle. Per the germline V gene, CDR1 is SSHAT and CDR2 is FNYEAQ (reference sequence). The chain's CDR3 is CASSPLSSSYNEQFF. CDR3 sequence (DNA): TGTGCCAGCAGCCCACTCAGTAGCTCCTACAATGAGCAGTTCTTC. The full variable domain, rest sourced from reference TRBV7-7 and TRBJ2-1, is GAGVSQSPRYKVTKRGQDVTLRCDPISSHATLYWYQQALGQGPEFLTYFNYEAQPDKSGLPSDRFSAERPEGSISTLTIQRTEQRDSAMYRCASSPLSSSYNEQFFGPGTRLTVL.

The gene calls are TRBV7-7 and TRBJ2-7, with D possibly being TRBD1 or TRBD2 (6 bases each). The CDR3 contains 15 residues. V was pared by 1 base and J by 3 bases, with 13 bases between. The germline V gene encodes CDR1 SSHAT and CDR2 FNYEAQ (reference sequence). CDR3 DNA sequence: TGTGCCAGCAGCTTAGGCGAGGGGGGTTACTACGAGCAGTACTTC. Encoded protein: CASSLGEGGYYEQYF.

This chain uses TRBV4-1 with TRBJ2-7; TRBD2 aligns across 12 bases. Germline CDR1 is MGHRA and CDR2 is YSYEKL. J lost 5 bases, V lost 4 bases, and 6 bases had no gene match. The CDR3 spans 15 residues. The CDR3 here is CASSLTSGSADEQYF. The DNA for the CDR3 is TGCGCCAGCAGCCTGACTAGCGGGAGTGCCGACGAGCAGTACTTC.

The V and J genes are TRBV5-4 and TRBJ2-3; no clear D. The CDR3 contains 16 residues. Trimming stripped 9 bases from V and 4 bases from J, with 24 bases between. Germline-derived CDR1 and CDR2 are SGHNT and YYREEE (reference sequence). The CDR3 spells CANVNQPPTGPDTQYF. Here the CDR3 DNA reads TGTGCCAACGTAAACCAGCCGCCCACGGGCCCAGATACGCAGTATTTT. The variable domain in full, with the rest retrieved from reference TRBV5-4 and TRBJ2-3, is ETGVTQSPTHLIKTRGQQVTLRCSSQSGHNTVSWYQQALGQGPQFIFQYYREEENGRGNFPPRFSGLQFPNYSSELNVNALELDDSALYLCANVNQPPTGPDTQYFGPGTRLTVL.

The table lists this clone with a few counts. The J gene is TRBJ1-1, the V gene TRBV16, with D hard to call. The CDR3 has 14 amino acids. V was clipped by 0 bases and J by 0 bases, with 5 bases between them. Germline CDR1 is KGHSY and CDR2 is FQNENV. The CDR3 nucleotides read TGTGCCAGCAGCCAATCCAGCGTGAACACTGAAGCTTTCTTT. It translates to CASSQSSVNTEAFF. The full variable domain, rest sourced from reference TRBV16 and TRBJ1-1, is GEEVAQTPKHLVRGEGQKAKLYCAPIKGHSYVFWYQQVLKNEFKFLISFQNENVFDETGMPKERFSAKCLPNSPCSLEIQATKLEDSAVYFCASSQSSVNTEAFFGQGTRLTVV.

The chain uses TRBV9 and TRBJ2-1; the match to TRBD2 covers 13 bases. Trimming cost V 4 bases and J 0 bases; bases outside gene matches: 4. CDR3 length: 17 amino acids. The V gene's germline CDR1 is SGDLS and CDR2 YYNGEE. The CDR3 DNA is TGTGCCAGCAGCCTCCGACTAGCGGGAGGCTCCTACAATGAGCAGTTCTTC. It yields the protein CASSLRLAGGSYNEQFF.

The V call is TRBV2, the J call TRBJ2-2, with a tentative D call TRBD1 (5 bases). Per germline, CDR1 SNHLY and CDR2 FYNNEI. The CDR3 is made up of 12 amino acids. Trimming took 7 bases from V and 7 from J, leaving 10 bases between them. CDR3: CASNQGGGELFF. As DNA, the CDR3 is TGTGCCAGCAATCAGGGTGGCGGGGAGCTGTTTTTT.

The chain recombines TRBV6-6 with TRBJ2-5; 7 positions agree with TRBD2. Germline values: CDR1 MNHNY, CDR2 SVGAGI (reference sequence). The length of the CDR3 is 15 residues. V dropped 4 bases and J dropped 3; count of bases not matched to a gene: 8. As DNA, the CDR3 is TGTGCCAGCAGTTCGCGACAGAGCGGGGAAGAGACCCAGTACTTC. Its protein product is CASSSRQSGEETQYF.

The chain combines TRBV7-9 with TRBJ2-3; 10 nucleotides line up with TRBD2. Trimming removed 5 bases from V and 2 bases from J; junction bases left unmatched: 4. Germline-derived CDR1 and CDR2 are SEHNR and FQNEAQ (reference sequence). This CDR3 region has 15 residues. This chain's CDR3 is CASSTSGVHTDTQYF. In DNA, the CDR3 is TGTGCCAGCAGCACTAGCGGGGTCCACACAGATACGCAGTATTTT.

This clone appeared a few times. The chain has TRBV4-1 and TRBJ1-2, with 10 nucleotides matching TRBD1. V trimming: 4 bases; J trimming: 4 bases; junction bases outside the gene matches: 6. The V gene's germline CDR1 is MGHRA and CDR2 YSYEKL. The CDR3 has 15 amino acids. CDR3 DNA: TGCGCCAGCAGCCTACACAGGACAGGGGGCTATGGCTACACCTTC. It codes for CASSLHRTGGYGYTF.

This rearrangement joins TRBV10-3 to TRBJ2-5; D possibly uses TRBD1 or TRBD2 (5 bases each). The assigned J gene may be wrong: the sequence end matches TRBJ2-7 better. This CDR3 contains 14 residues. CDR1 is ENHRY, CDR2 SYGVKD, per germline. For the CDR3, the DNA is TGTGCCATCAGTACCGGGGACGGGCCCTACGAGCAGTACTTC. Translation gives CAISTGDGPYEQYF.

In nucleotides, the CDR3 is TGCGCCAGCAGCGGGGGACGGCGATTTCTTAATGAAAAACTGTTTTTT. It yields the protein CASSGGRRFLNEKLFF. This sequence joins TRBV5-1 and TRBJ1-4; a weak D match, TRBD1 (5 bases). Trimming took 4 bases from V and 4 from J, leaving 17 bases between them. Germline CDR1 SGHRS, CDR2 YFSETQ. The CDR3 extends over 16 amino acids. The whole variable domain, filled in from reference TRBV5-1 and TRBJ1-4, reads KAGVTQTPRYLIKTRGQQVTLSCSPISGHRSVSWYQQTPGQGLQFLFEYFSETQRNKGNFPGRFSGRQFSNSRSEMNVSTLELGDSALYLCASSGGRRFLNEKLFFGSGTQLSVL.

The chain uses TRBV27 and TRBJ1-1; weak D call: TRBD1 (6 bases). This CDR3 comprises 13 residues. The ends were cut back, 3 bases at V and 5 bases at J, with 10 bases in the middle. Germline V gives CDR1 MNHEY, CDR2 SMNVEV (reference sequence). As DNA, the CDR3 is TGTGCCAGCAGTTTCGGGGGCGGAACTGAAGCTTTCTTT. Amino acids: CASSFGGGTEAFF.

CDR3 sequence (DNA): TGCGCCAGCAGCCCCGGCGGGGGGCAATCCTATGGCTACACCTTC. This gives the protein CASSPGGGQSYGYTF. The genes are TRBV5-1 and TRBJ1-2; D may be TRBD1 (6 bases). V dropped 4 bases and J dropped 4 bases, with 17 bases sitting between them. CDR3 size: 15 residues. CDR1 and CDR2 (germline): SGHRS, YFSETQ.

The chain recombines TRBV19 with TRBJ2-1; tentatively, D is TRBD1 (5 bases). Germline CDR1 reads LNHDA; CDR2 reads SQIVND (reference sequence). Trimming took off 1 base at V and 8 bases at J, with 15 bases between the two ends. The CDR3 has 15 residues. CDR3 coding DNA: TGTGCCAGTAGTATAGGTCTAGGGGTAGAGGATGAGCAGTTCTTC. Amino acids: CASSIGLGVEDEQFF.